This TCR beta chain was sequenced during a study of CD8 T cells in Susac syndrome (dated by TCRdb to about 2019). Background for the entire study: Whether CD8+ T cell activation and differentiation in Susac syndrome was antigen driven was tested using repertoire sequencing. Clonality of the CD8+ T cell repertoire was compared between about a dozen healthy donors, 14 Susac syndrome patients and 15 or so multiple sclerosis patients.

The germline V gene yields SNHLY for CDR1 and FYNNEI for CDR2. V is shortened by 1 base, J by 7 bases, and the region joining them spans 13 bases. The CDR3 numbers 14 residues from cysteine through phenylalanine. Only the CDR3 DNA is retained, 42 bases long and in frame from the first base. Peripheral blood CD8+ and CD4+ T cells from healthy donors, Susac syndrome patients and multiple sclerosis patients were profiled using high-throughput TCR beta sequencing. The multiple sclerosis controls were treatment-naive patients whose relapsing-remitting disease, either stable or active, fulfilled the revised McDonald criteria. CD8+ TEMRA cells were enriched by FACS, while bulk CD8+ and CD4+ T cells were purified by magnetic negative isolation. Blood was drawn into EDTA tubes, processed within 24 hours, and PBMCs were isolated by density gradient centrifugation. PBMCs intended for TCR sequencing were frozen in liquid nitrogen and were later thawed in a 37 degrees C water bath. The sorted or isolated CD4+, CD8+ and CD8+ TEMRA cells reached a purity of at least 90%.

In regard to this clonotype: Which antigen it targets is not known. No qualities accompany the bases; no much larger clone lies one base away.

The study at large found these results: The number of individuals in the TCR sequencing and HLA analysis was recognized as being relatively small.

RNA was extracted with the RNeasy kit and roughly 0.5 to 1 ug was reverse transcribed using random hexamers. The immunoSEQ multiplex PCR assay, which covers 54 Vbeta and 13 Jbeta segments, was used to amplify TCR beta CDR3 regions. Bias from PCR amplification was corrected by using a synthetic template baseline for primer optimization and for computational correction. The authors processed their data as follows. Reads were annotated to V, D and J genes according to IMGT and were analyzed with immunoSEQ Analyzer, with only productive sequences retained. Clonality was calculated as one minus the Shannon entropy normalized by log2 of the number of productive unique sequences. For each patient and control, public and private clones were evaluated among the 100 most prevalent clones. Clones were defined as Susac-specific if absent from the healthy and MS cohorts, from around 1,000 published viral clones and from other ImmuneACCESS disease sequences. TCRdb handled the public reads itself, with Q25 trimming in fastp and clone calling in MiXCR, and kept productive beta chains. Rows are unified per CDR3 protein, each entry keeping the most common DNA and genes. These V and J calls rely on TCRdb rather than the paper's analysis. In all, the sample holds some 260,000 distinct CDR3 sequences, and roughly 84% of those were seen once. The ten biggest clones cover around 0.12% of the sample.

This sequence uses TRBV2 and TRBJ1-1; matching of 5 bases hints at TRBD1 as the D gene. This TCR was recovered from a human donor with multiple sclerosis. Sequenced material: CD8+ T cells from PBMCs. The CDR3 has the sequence CASSEGIGGVEAFF. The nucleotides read TGTGCCAGCAGTGAAGGTATTGGGGGGGTTGAAGCTTTCTTT.